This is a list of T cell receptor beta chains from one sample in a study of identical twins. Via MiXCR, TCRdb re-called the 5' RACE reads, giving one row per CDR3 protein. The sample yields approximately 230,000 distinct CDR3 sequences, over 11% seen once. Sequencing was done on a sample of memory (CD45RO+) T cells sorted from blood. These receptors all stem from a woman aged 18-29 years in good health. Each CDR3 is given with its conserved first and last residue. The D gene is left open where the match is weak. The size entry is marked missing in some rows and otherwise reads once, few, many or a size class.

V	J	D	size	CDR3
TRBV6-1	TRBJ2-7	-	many	CASSEEGTSYEQYF
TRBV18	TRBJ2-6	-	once	CASSPLWGSGANVLTF
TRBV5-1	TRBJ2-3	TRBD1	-	CASSLEGQGRDTQYF
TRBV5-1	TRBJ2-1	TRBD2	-	CASRSGGAQYNEQFF
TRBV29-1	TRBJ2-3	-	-	CSSTLGYSTDTQYF
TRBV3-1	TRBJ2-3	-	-	CASSRWDTQYF
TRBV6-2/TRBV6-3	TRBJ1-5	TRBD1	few	CASTRDRFQPQHF
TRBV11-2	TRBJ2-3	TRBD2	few	CASSSYGLAGGPADTQYF
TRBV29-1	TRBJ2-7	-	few	CSVIGRNRDEQYF
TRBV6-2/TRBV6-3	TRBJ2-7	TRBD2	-	CASSPAGYSGGSYEQYF
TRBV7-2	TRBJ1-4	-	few	CASSLGSQEKLFF
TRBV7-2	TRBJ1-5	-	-	CASSTRQGNQPQHF
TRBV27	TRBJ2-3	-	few	CASSFSPAQSQYTQYF